Below, one T cell receptor beta chain is given with its context. Its antigen is unknown. Base qualities are not at hand, and no much larger clone is one base apart. This specimen belongs to a study of T cell repertoires in cytomegalovirus infection (dated by TCRdb to 2018 to 2020). With regard to the full study: Donor HLA type was relevant to the analysis, as public TCR beta signatures indicated carriage of CMV infection together with the matching HLA type.

The instrument given in TCRdb is Illumina HiSeq 1500. TCRdb reran the public reads through fastp at Q25 and MiXCR, keeping productive beta chains. Merged by CDR3 protein, the rows form single entries marked with the most common genes and DNA. This sample comprises about 400,000 distinct CDR3 sequences, over 15% of them detected only once. The ten largest make up around 9.3% of the sample. What the authors observed across the whole study: In both this cohort and an independent cohort of some 370 donors, the cumulative frequency of public TCR beta family members distinguished carriers of CMV infection plus the relevant HLA type. The ex vivo response was dominated by HLA-C-restricted CMV-specific TCR beta clonotypes, and the single most frequent clonotype in two of eight donors was supplied by these HLA-C-restricted clonotypes.

CDR1 is given as MNHNS and CDR2 as SASEGT, both from the germline V gene. The CDR3 runs 13 residues from the cysteine to the phenylalanine. Only the CDR3 part of the read is kept: 39 bases, read in frame from the first base. Trimming takes 10 bases off V and 5 bases off J; junction bases not matched to a gene: 5. The receptor chain draws on TRBV6-1 and TRBJ2-7; 13 central bases correspond to TRBD2. The sequenced material came from PBMCs. The sequence was obtained from a human donor in good health (CMV status not recorded). Some clones in this sample may be carry-over from other donors' samples. The nucleotide sequence reads TGTGCCACCGGACTAGCGGGGGTGCACGAGCAGTACTTC. This gives the protein CATGLAGVHEQYF.